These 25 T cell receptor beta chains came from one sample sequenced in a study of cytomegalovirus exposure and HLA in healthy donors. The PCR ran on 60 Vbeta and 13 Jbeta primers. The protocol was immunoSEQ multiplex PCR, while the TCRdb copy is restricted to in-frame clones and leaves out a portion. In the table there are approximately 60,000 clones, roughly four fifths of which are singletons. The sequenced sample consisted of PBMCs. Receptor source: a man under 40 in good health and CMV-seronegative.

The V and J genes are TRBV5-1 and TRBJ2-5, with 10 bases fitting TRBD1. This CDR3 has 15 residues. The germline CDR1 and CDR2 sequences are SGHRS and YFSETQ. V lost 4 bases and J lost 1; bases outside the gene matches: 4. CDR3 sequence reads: CASSVGQGGQETQYF. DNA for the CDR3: TGCGCCAGCAGCGTAGGACAGGGGGGCCAAGAGACCCAGTACTTC.

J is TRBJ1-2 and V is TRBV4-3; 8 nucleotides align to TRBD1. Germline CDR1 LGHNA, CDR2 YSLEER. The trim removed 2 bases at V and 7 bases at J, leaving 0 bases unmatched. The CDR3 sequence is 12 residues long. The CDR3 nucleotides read TGCGCCAGCAGCCAACAGGGGGCTGGCTACACCTTC. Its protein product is CASSQQGAGYTF.

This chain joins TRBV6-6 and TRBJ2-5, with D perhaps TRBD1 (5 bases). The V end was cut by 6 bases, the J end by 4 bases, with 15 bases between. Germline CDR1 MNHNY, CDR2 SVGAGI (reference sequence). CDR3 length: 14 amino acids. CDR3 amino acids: CASRQVLPRETQYF. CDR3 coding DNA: TGTGCCAGCAGACAGGTACTTCCCAGAGAGACCCAGTACTTC.

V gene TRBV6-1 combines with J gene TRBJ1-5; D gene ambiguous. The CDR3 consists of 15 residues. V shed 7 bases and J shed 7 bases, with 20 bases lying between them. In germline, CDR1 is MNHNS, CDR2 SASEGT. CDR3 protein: CASTPRRERFQPQHF. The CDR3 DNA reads TGTGCCAGCACTCCGAGGCGGGAAAGGTTCCAGCCCCAGCATTTT.

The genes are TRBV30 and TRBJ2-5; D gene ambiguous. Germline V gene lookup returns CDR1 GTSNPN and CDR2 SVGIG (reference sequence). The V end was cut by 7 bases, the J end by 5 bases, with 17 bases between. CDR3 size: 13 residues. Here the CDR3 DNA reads TGTGCCTTCTACCCCCGGGTCGTGGAGACCCAGTACTTC. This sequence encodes CAFYPRVVETQYF.

The CDR3 here is CASSIQDYGYTF. In DNA, the CDR3 is TGTGCCAGCAGCATCCAGGACTATGGCTACACCTTC. The rearrangement uses TRBV7-2 and TRBJ1-2; D is ambiguous. V was trimmed by 5 bases and J by 3 bases, leaving 7 bases between them. Germline CDR1 and CDR2: SGHTA and FQGNSA. The CDR3 length is 12 residues.

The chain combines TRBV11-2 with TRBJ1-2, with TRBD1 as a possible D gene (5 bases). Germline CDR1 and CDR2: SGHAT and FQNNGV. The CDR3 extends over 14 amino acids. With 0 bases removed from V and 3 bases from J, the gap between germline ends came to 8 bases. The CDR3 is CASSLDWGDYGYTF. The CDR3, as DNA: TGTGCCAGCAGCTTAGATTGGGGGGACTATGGCTACACCTTC.

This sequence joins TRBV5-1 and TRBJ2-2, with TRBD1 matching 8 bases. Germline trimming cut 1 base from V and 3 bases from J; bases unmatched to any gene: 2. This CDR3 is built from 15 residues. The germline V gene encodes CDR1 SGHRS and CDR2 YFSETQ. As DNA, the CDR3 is TGCGCCAGCAGCTTGCTGACAGGGGACACCGGGGAGCTGTTTTTT. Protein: CASSLLTGDTGELFF.

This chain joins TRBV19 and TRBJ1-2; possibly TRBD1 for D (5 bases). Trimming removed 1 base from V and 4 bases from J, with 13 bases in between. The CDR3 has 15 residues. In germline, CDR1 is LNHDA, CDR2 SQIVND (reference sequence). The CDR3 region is CASSIGGRDSYGYTF. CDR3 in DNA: TGTGCCAGTAGTATAGGGGGCAGGGATTCCTATGGCTACACCTTC.

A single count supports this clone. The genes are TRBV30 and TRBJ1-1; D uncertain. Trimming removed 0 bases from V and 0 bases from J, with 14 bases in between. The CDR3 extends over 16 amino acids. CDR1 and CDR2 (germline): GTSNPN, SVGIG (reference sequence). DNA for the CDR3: TGTGCCTGGAGTGTACTATCCTCACGGGTGAACACTGAAGCTTTCTTT. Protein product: CAWSVLSSRVNTEAFF.

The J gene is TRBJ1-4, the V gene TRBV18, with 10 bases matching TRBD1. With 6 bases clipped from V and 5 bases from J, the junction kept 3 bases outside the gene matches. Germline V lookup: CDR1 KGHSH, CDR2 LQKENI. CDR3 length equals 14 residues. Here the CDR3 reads CASSMGQGNEKLFF. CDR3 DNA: TGTGCCAGCTCTATGGGACAGGGGAATGAAAAACTGTTTTTT.

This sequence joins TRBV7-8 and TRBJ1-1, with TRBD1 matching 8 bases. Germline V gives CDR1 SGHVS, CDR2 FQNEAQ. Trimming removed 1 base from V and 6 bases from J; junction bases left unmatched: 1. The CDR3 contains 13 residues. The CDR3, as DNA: TGTGCCAGCAGCTTAGTGACAGGGGCTGAAGCTTTCTTT. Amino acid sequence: CASSLVTGAEAFF.

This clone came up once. The CDR3 loop reads CASSHPGHKFLYEQYF. The CDR3 DNA is TGTGCCAGCAGCCACCCCGGACATAAATTTCTCTACGAGCAGTACTTC. This chain uses TRBV14 with TRBJ2-7; TRBD1 is a possible D gene (5 bases). CDR1 and CDR2 (germline): SGHDN, FVKESK. Trimming shortened V by 3 bases and J by 3 bases, and 18 bases separated the two germline ends. The CDR3 contains 16 residues.

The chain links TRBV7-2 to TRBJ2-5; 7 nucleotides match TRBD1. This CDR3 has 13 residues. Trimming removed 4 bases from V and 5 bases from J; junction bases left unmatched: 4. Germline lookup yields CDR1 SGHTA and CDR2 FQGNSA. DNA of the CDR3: TGTGCCAGCAGCTCCGGACAGGCGGAGACCCAGTACTTC. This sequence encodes CASSSGQAETQYF.

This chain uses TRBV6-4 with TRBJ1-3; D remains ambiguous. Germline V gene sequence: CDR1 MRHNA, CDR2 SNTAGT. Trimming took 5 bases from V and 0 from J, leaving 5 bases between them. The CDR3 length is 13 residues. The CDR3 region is CASSRDSGNTIYF. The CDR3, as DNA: TGTGCCAGCAGTCGGGACTCTGGAAACACCATATATTTT.

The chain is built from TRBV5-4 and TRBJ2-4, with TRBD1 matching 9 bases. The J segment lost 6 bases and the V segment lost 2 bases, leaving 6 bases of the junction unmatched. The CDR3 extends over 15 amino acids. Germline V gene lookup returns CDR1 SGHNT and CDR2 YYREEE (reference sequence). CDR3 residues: CASSLGQGSINIQYF. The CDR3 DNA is TGTGCCAGCAGCTTAGGACAGGGGTCGATAAACATTCAGTACTTC.

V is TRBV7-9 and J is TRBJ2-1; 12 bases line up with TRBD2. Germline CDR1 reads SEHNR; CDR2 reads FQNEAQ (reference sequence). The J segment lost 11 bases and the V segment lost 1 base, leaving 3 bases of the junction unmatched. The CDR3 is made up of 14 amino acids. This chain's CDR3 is CASSLGTSGTKQFF. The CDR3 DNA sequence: TGTGCCAGCAGCTTAGGGACTAGCGGGACCAAGCAGTTCTTC.

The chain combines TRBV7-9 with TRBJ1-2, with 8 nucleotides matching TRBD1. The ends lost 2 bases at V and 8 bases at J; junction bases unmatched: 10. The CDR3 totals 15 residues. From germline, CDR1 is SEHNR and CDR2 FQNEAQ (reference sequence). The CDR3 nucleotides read TGTGCCAGCAGCTTAATGGAGGGGGACAGGTCGGGCTACACCTTC. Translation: CASSLMEGDRSGYTF.

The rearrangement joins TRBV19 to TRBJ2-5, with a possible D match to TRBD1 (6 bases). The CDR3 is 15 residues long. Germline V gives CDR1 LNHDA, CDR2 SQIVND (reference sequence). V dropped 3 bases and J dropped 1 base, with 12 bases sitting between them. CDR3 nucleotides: TGTGCCAGTAGTATCCAAACAGGGCTCCAAGAGACCCAGTACTTC. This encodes CASSIQTGLQETQYF.

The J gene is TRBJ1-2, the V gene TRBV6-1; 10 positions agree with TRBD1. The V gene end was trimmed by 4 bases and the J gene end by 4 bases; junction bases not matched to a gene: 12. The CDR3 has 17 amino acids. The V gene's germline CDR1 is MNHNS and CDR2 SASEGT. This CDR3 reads CASSVPRSGTGAYGYTF. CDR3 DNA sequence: TGTGCCAGCAGTGTCCCTCGCTCCGGGACAGGGGCCTATGGCTACACCTTC.

The CDR3 DNA follows: TGTGCCAGCAGCTTATTAGACAGGGAAAACACCATATATTTT. This gives the protein CASSLLDRENTIYF. The rearrangement joins TRBV7-8 to TRBJ1-3, with TRBD1 matching over 7 bases. Per the germline V gene, CDR1 is SGHVS and CDR2 is FQNEAQ. The CDR3 has 14 amino acids. Trimming cost V 2 bases and J 6 bases; bases outside gene matches: 4. Full variable domain (outside the CDR3, taken from reference TRBV7-8 and TRBJ1-3): GAGVSQSPRYKVAKRGQDVALRCDPISGHVSLFWYQQALGQGPEFLTYFQNEAQLDKSGLPSDRFFAERPEGSVSTLKIQRTQQEDSAVYLCASSLLDRENTIYFGEGSWLTVV.

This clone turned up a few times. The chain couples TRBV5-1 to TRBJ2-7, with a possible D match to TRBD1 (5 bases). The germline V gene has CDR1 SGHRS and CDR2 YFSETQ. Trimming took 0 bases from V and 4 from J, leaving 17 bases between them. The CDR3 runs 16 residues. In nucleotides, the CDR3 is TGCGCCAGCAGCTTGGGGACCTTCACCAGGGATTACGAGCAGTACTTC. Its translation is CASSLGTFTRDYEQYF.

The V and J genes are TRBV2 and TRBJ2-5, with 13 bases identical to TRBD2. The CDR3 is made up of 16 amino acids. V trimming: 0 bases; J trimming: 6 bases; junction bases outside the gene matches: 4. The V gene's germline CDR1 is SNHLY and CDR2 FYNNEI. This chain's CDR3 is CASSEALAGGPKTQYF. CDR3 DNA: TGTGCCAGCAGTGAAGCACTAGCGGGAGGGCCGAAGACCCAGTACTTC.

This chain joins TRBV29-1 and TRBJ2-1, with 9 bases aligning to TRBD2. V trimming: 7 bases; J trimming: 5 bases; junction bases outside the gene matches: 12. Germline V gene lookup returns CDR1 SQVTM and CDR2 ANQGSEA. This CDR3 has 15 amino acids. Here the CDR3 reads CSALGAGGPHNEQFF. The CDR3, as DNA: TGCAGCGCCCTAGGGGCGGGAGGGCCCCACAATGAGCAGTTCTTC.

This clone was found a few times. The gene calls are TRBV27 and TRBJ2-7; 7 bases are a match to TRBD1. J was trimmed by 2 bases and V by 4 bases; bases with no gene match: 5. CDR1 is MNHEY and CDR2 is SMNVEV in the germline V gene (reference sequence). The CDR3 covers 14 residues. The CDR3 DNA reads TGTGCCAGCAGTTCCCGGGACAGAGCCTACGAGCAGTACTTC. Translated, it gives CASSSRDRAYEQYF.